The rows below give T cell receptor beta chains drawn from one sample of a study of early T cells in non-severe SARS-CoV-2 infection. TCRdb redid the calling of the 5' RACE reads with MiXCR, one entry per CDR3 protein. The data show fewer than 100,000 distinct CDR3 sequences, more than 5% seen once. The sample was whole blood. These receptors all come from an adult who was a healthcare worker with PCR-confirmed SARS-CoV-2 infection or an uninfected control (not recorded which). Each CDR3 is given without its conserved first and last residue. Fields, in order: J gene, V gene, CDR3 protein.

J gene: TRBJ2-6
V gene: TRBV11-1
CDR3 protein: ASSLRRSIYGANVLT

J gene: TRBJ1-1
V gene: TRBV2
CDR3 protein: ASHGGARTEAF

J gene: TRBJ1-6
V gene: TRBV7-8
CDR3 protein: ASRDGTSDNSPLH

J gene: TRBJ2-7
V gene: TRBV30
CDR3 protein: AWSVEGNYEQY

J gene: TRBJ2-7
V gene: TRBV11-2
CDR3 protein: ASSLHGQSYEQY

J gene: TRBJ2-7
V gene: TRBV5-4
CDR3 protein: ASSLYGTGGHEQY

J gene: TRBJ2-7
V gene: TRBV6-1
CDR3 protein: ASSEREDRRPYEQY

J gene: TRBJ2-1
V gene: TRBV11-2
CDR3 protein: ASSLVASGQF

J gene: TRBJ2-6
V gene: TRBV28
CDR3 protein: ATQKDNSGANVLT

J gene: TRBJ1-1
V gene: TRBV20-1
CDR3 protein: SASDAGRNTEAF

J gene: TRBJ2-1
V gene: TRBV7-2
CDR3 protein: ASSRRLEIPNEQF

J gene: TRBJ2-1
V gene: TRBV11-2
CDR3 protein: ASSLTSGKDEQF

J gene: TRBJ2-3
V gene: TRBV4-3
CDR3 protein: ASSQEATGIRSDTQY

J gene: TRBJ1-1
V gene: TRBV11-3
CDR3 protein: ASSLDAFAEAF

J gene: TRBJ2-7
V gene: TRBV20-1
CDR3 protein: SAERQGLHEQY

J gene: TRBJ1-1
V gene: TRBV6-4
CDR3 protein: ASSSSGENTEAF

J gene: TRBJ2-2
V gene: TRBV2
CDR3 protein: ASSEVAGAIGGELF